The next 12 T cell receptor beta chains were all read from a single sample in a study of quantifying T cell responses using KT2 cells (dated by TCRdb to about 2017). Context from the whole study: RNA was DNase-treated and reverse transcribed with TCR alpha and beta constant-region primers, mostly using SuperScript III.

Library preparation used UMI-ligation and nested PCR. The instrument was an Illumina MiSeq. A single-stranded oligonucleotide carrying the Illumina SP2 sequence and a UMI was ligated to the cDNA 3' end using T4 RNA ligase 1. PCR1 was run for around 4 cycles (98 degrees C for 15 s, 69 degrees C for 30 s, 72 degrees C for 40 s), and an equimolar mix of RC1.1 and RC1.2, covering TRBC1 and TRBC2, was used as the beta primer. The public sequencing data were trimmed at Q25 with fastp and processed into clonotypes with MiXCR by TCRdb, which kept only in-frame beta chains. Entries are consolidated by CDR3 protein sequence, retaining the most common genes and DNA. This sample comprises 42,000 or so distinct CDR3 sequences, 17% of them detected only once. Jointly, the top ten make up roughly two fifths of the sample. The sequencing sample was made of PBMCs spiked with cells of the T cell clone KT2. These receptor sequences come from a human donor.

This clonotype came up many times. J is TRBJ1-6 and V is TRBV20-1; 7 nucleotides line up with TRBD1. The length of the CDR3 is 16 residues. Germline assignment: CDR1 DFQATT and CDR2 SNEGSKA (reference sequence). Losses at the gene ends were 0 bases for V and 8 bases for J; bases not matched to a gene: 10. In DNA, the CDR3 is TGCAGTGCTAGAGATCGACGAGGGGGCCGTTATTCACCCCTCCACTTT. Amino acids: CSARDRRGGRYSPLHF.

In its sample, this clonotype ranks as medium-sized (0.01 to 0.1%). The CDR3 spells CASSPGGGGTDTQYF. DNA for the CDR3: TGCGCCAGCAGCCCCGGGGGGGGAGGCACAGATACGCAGTATTTT. The chain employs TRBV4-1 and TRBJ2-3, with 8 bases identical to TRBD2. The CDR3 length is 15 residues. Germline lookup yields CDR1 MGHRA and CDR2 YSYEKL. Trimming at V came to 4 bases and at J to 1 base, leaving 4 bases not matched to a gene.

This clonotype was detected once. The chain uses TRBV12-3 or TRBV12-4 and TRBJ2-7; 7 bases line up with TRBD1. With 2 bases clipped from V and 10 bases from J, the junction kept 11 bases outside the gene matches. The CDR3 length is 14 residues. The CDR3 DNA reads as TGTGCCAGCAGTTTACCCTGGACAGGCGACTTACAGTACTTC. Translating gives CASSLPWTGDLQYF.

The chain has TRBV20-1 and TRBJ1-2; D is unresolved. There are 16 residues in the CDR3. From germline, CDR1 is DFQATT and CDR2 SNEGSKA (reference sequence). V shed 0 bases and J shed 4 bases, with 18 bases lying between them. Written as DNA, the CDR3 is TGCAGTGCTAGAGATTCAAAGGACCGAACTTTCTATGGCTACACCTTC. Residues: CSARDSKDRTFYGYTF.

This clonotype was detected a few times. The rearrangement joins TRBV3-1 to TRBJ2-7; D may correspond to TRBD1 or TRBD2 (5 bases each). Germline CDR1 is LGHDT and CDR2 is YNNKEL (reference sequence). The CDR3 runs 14 residues. Trimming cost V 0 bases and J 7 bases, with 13 bases left between them. CDR3 protein: CASSQEIGTGEQYF. CDR3 DNA: TGTGCCAGCAGCCAAGAAATCGGGACGGGAGAGCAGTACTTC.

The chain recombines TRBV12-3 or TRBV12-4 with TRBJ2-7, with TRBD2 matching 10 bases. The CDR3 extends over 15 amino acids. With V trimmed by 2 bases and J by 3 bases, 4 bases remained unmatched. The CDR3 nucleotides read TGTGCCAGCAGTTTAACAGCGGGAGGGTACTACGAGCAGTACTTC. Amino acid sequence: CASSLTAGGYYEQYF.

This clonotype came up a few times. The rearrangement joins TRBV19 to TRBJ2-1; a weak D match, TRBD2 (5 bases). Germline V CDR1 and CDR2: LNHDA, SQIVND (reference sequence). V was cut by 0 bases and J by 0 bases, with 9 bases left in between. CDR3 length: 16 residues. CDR3 amino acids: CASSIDQRNSYNEQFF. In nucleotides, the CDR3 is TGTGCCAGTAGTATAGATCAGCGGAACTCCTACAATGAGCAGTTCTTC.

This clonotype has just a few counts. This chain uses TRBV19 with TRBJ2-2; D perhaps matches TRBD2 (5 bases). Between the trimmed V and J ends, which lost 0 bases and 1 base, there was a span of 12 bases. The CDR3 length is 17 residues. Looked up from germline, CDR1 is LNHDA and CDR2 is SQIVND (reference sequence). CDR3 residues: CASSIDGGRLNTGELFF. Written as DNA, the CDR3 is TGTGCCAGTAGTATAGATGGAGGCAGACTGAACACCGGGGAGCTGTTTTTT.

This chain uses TRBV5-1 with TRBJ2-7; either TRBD1 or TRBD2 may fit D (5 bases each). V was shortened by 1 base and J by 5 bases, with 10 bases between the two germline ends. Germline values: CDR1 SGHRS, CDR2 YFSETQ. The CDR3 runs to 13 residues. CDR3: CASSLPGRDEQYF. Here the CDR3 DNA reads TGCGCCAGCAGCTTGCCGGGGCGAGACGAGCAGTACTTC.

J is TRBJ1-1 and V is TRBV6-6; D not resolved. The V gene lost 4 bases and the J gene lost 0 bases, with 6 bases spanning the gap. Germline V gene sequence: CDR1 MNHNY, CDR2 SVGAGI (reference sequence). CDR3 length: 13 amino acids. The CDR3 region has the DNA TGTGCCAGCAGTTTATGGCTGAACACTGAAGCTTTCTTT. As protein: CASSLWLNTEAFF.

The genes are TRBV5-1 and TRBJ2-1; D is perhaps TRBD2 (6 bases). The length of the CDR3 is 16 residues. V was trimmed by 0 bases and J by 4 bases, leaving 14 bases between them. Germline CDR1 SGHRS, CDR2 YFSETQ. CDR3 sequence: CASSLEGAGRYNEQFF. CDR3 nucleotide sequence: TGCGCCAGCAGCTTGGAGGGCGCGGGGAGATACAATGAGCAGTTCTTC.

This chain links TRBV5-4 with TRBJ2-4; TRBD2 is a possible D gene (5 bases). Germline V gene lookup returns CDR1 SGHNT and CDR2 YYREEE (reference sequence). The germline V and J ends were trimmed by 4 bases and 2 bases, with 19 bases remaining between them. The length of the CDR3 is 17 residues. CDR3: CASSPRRGPGSKNIQYF. CDR3 coding DNA: TGTGCCAGCAGCCCACGTCGGGGTCCCGGATCCAAAAACATTCAGTACTTC.